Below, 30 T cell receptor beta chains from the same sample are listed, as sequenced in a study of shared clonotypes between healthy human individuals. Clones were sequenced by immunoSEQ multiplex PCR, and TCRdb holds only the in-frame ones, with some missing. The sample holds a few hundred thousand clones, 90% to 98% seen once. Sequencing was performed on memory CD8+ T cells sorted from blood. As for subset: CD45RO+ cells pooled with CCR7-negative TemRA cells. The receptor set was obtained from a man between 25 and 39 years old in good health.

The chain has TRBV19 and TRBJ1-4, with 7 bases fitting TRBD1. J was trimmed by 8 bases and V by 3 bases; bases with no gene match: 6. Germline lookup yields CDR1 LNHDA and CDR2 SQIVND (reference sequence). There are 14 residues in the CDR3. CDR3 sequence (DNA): TGTGCCAGTAGTATCCAGGGGGGACGGGAAAAACTGTTTTTT. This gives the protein CASSIQGGREKLFF.

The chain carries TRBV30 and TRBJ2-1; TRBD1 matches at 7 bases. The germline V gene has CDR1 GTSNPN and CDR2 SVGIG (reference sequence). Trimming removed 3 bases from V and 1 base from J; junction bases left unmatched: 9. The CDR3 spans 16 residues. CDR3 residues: CAWRMPGTESYNEQFF. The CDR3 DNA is TGTGCCTGGAGGATGCCCGGGACAGAGTCCTACAATGAGCAGTTCTTC.

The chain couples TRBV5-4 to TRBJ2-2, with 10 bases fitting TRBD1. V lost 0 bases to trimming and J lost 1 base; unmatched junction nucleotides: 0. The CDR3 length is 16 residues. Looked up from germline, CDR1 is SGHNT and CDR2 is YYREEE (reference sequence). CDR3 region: CASSLGTGGNTGELFF. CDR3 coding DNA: TGTGCCAGCAGCTTGGGGACAGGGGGGAACACCGGGGAGCTGTTTTTT.

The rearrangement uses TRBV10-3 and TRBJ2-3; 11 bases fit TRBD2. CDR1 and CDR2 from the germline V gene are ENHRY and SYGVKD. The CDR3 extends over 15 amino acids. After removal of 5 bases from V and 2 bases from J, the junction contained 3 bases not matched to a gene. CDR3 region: CAISTTSGNTDTQYF. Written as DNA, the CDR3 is TGTGCCATCAGTACGACTAGCGGGAACACAGATACGCAGTATTTT.

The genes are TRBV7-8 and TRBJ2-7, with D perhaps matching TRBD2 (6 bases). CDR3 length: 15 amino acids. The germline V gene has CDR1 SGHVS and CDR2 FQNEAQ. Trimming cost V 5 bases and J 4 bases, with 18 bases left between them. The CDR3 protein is CASSATSGEEYEQYF. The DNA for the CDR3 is TGTGCCAGCAGCGCGACTAGTGGGGAGGAGTACGAGCAGTACTTC. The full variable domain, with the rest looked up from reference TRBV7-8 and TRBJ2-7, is GAGVSQSPRYKVAKRGQDVALRCDPISGHVSLFWYQQALGQGPEFLTYFQNEAQLDKSGLPSDRFFAERPEGSVSTLKIQRTQQEDSAVYLCASSATSGEEYEQYFGPGTRLTVT.

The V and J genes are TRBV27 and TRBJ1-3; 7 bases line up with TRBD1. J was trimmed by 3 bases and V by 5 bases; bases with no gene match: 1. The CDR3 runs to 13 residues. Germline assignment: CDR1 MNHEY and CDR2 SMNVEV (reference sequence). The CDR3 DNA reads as TGTGCCAGCAGTGACAGGGTTGGAAACACCATATATTTT. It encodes CASSDRVGNTIYF.

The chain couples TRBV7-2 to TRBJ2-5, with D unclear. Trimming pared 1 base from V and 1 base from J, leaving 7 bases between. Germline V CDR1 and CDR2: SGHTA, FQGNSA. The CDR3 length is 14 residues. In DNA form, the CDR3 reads TGTGCCAGCAGCTTAGGGCGAATCCAAGAGACCCAGTACTTC. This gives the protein CASSLGRIQETQYF. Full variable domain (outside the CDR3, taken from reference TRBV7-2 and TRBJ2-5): GAGVSQSPSNKVTEKGKDVELRCDPISGHTALYWYRQSLGQGLEFLIYFQGNSAPDKSGLPSDRFSAERTGGSVSTLTIQRTQQEDSAVYLCASSLGRIQETQYFGPGTRLLVL.

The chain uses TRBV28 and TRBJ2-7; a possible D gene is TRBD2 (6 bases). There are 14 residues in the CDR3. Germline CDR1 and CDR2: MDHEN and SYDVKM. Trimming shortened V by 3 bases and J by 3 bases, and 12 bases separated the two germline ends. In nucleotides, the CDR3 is TGTGCCAGCAGTTTGGAGGGCAGCGGCTACGAGCAGTACTTC. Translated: CASSLEGSGYEQYF. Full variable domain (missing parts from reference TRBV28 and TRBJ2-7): DVKVTQSSRYLVKRTGEKVFLECVQDMDHENMFWYRQDPGLGLRLIYFSYDVKMKEKGDIPEGYSVSREKKERFSLILESASTNQTSMYLCASSLEGSGYEQYFGPGTRLTVT.

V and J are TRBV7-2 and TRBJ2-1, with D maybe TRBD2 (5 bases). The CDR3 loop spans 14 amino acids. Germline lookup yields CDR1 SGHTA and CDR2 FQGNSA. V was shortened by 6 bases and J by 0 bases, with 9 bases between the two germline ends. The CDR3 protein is CASRLGSSYNEQFF. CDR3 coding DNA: TGTGCCAGCAGACTAGGGAGCTCCTACAATGAGCAGTTCTTC. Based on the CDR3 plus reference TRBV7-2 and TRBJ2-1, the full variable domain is GAGVSQSPSNKVTEKGKDVELRCDPISGHTALYWYRQSLGQGLEFLIYFQGNSAPDKSGLPSDRFSAERTGGSVSTLTIQRTQQEDSAVYLCASRLGSSYNEQFFGPGTRLTVL.

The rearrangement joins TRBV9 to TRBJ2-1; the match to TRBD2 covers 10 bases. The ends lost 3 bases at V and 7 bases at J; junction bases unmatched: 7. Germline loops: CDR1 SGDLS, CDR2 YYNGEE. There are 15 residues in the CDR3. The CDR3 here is CASSGPSGSTNEQFF. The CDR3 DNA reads TGTGCCAGCAGCGGACCTAGCGGGAGTACGAATGAGCAGTTCTTC.

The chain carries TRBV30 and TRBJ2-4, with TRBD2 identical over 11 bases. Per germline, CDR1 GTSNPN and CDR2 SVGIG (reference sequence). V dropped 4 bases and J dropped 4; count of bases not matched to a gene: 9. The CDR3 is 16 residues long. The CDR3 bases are TGTGCCTGGATCGAGGGGGGGACTAGCGGTAAAAACATTCAGTACTTC. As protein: CAWIEGGTSGKNIQYF.

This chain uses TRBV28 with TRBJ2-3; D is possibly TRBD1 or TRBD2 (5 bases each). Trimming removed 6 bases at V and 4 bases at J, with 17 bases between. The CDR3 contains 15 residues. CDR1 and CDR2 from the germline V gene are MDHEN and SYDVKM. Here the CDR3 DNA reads TGTGCCAGCAGCTACGGACGAAGGGACGCAGATACGCAGTATTTT. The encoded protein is CASSYGRRDADTQYF.

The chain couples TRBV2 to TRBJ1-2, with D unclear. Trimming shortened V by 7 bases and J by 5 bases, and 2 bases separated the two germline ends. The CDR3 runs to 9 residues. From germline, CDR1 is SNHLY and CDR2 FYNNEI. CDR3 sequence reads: CASTYGYTF. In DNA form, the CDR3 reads TGTGCCAGCACATATGGCTACACCTTC.

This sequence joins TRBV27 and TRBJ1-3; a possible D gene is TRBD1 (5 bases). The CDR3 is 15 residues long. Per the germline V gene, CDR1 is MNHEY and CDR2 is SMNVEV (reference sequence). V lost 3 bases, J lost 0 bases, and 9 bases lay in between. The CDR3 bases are TGTGCCAGCAGTTTCGCCGGGGGCTCTGGAAACACCATATATTTT. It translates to CASSFAGGSGNTIYF.

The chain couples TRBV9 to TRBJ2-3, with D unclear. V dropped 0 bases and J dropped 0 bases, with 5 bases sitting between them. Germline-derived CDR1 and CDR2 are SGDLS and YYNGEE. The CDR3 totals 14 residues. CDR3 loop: CASSVDPSTDTQYF. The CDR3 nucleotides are TGTGCCAGCAGCGTAGATCCTAGCACAGATACGCAGTATTTT.

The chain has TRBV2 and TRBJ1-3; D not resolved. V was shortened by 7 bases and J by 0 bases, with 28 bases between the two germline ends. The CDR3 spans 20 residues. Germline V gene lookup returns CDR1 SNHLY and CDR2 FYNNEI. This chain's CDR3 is CASITVQVAGVQHSGNTIYF. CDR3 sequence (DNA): TGTGCCAGCATAACAGTCCAGGTGGCGGGAGTCCAGCACTCTGGAAACACCATATATTTT.

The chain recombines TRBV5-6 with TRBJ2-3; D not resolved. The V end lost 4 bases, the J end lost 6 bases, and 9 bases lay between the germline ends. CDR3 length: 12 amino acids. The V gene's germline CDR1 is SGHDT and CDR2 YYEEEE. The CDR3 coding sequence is TGTGCCAGCAGCAGGGCGGAGGATACGCAGTATTTT. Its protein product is CASSRAEDTQYF. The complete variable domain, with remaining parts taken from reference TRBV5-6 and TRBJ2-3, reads DAGVTQSPTHLIKTRGQQVTLRCSPKSGHDTVSWYQQALGQGPQFIFQYYEEEERQRGNFPDRFSGHQFPNYSSELNVNALLLGDSALYLCASSRAEDTQYFGPGTRLTVL.

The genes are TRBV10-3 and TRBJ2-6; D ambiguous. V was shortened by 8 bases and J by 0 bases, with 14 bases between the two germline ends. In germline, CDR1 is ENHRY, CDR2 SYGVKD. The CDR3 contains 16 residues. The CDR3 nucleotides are TGTGCCATCGGCTCGCGTTGGGCCTCTGGGGCCAACGTCCTGACTTTC. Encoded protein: CAIGSRWASGANVLTF.

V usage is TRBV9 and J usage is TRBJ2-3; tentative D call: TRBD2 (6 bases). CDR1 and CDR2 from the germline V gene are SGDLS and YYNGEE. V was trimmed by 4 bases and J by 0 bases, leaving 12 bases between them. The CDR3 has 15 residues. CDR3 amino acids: CASSSGTGSTDTQYF. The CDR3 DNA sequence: TGTGCCAGCAGCTCCGGGACTGGCAGCACAGATACGCAGTATTTT.

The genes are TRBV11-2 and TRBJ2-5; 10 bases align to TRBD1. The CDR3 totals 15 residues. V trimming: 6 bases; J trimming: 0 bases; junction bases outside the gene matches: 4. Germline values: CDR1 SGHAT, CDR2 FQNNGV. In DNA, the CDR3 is TGTGCCAGCAGGGAGGACAGGGGGAACCAAGAGACCCAGTACTTC. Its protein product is CASREDRGNQETQYF. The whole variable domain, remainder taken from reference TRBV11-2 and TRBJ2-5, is EAGVAQSPRYKIIEKRQSVAFWCNPISGHATLYWYQQILGQGPKLLIQFQNNGVVDDSQLPKDRFSAERLKGVDSTLKIQPAKLEDSAVYLCASREDRGNQETQYFGPGTRLLVL.

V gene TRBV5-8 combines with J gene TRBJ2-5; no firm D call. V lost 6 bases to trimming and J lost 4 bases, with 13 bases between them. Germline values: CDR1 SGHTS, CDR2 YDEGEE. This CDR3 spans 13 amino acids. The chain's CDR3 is CASTGDNRETQYF. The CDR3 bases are TGTGCCAGCACCGGCGACAATAGAGAGACCCAGTACTTC.

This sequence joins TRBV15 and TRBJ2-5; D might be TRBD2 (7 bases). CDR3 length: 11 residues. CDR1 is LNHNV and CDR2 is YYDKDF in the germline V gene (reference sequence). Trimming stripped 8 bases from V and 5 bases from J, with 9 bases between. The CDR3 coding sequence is TGTGCCACCGGGGGGGCGGAGACCCAGTACTTC. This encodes CATGGAETQYF.

CDR3 sequence: CASSPAQGALQGEAFF. DNA for the CDR3: TGTGCCAGCAGCCCCGCCCAGGGAGCCTTACAAGGTGAAGCTTTCTTT. The rearrangement uses TRBV7-9 and TRBJ1-1; D is possibly TRBD1 (5 bases). Germline loops: CDR1 SEHNR, CDR2 FQNEAQ (reference sequence). Trimming took 5 bases from V and 7 from J, leaving 23 bases between them. The CDR3 is 16 amino acids.

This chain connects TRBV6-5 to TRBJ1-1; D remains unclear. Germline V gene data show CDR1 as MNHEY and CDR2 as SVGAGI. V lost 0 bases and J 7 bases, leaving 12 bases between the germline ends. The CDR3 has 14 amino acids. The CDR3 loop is CASSYSIAGDEAFF. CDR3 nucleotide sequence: TGTGCCAGCAGTTACTCGATCGCGGGAGATGAAGCTTTCTTT.

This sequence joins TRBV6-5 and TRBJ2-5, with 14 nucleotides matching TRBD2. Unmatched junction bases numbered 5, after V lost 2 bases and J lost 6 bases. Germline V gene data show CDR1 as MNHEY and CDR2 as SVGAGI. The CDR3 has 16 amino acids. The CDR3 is CASSYGTSGRGQTQYF. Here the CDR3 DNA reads TGTGCCAGCAGTTACGGGACTAGCGGGAGAGGACAGACCCAGTACTTC.

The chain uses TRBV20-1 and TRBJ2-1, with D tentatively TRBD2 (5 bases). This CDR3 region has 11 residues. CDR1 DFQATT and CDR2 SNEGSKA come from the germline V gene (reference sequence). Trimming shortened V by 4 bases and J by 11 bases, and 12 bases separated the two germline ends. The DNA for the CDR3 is TGCAGTGCTATAGAGCGGCCCAAGCAGTTCTTC. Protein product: CSAIERPKQFF.

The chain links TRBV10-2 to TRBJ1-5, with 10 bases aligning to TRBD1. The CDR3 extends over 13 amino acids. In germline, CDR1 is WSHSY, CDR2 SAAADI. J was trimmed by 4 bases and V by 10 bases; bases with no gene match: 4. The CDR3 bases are TGCGCCACCCGGACAGGGGGGAATCAGCCCCAGCATTTT. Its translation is CATRTGGNQPQHF.

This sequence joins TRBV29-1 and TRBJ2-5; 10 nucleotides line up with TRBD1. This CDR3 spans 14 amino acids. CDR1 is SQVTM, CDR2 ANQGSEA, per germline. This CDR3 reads CSACSGTGVETQYF. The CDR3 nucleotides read TGCAGTGCTTGCTCCGGGACAGGGGTAGAGACCCAGTACTTC.

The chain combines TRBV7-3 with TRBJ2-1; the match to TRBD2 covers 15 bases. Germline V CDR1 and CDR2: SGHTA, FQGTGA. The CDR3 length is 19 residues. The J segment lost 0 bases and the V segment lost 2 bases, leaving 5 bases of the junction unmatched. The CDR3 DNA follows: TGTGCCAGCAGCTTAGGACTAGCGGGAGGGCAGAGCTCCTACAATGAGCAGTTCTTC. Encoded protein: CASSLGLAGGQSSYNEQFF.

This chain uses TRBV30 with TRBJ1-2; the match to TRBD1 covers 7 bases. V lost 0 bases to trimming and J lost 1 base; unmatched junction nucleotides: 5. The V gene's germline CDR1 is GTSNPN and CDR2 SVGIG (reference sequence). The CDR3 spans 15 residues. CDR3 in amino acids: CAWSVGQAHNYGYTF. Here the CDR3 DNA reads TGTGCCTGGAGTGTAGGACAGGCGCATAACTATGGCTACACCTTC.